Below, one T cell receptor beta chain is given with its context. Its antigen remains unidentified. Germline V gene data show CDR1 as SEHNR and CDR2 as FQNEAQ (reference sequence). This CDR3 region has 15 residues. J lost 3 bases, V lost 6 bases, and 10 bases had no gene match. The sample originates from a study of T-cell memory formation after mild COVID-19. Study information: TCR clusters were largely donor specific. Study-wide points: Memory from before infection featured some responding clones, which suggests cross-reactive memory joined.

Libraries for TCRalpha and TCRbeta carried sample barcodes and unique molecular identifiers via 5'RACE. TCRdb used MiXCR to reprocess the 5' RACE reads, holding one entry per CDR3 protein. Of about 560,000 distinct CDR3 sequences in the sample, about a fifth were seen once. The chain is built from TRBV7-9 and TRBJ2-7, with 8 positions matching TRBD2. The sequenced sample consisted of PBMCs or a T cell subset sorted from them (not recorded which). The source of this sequence is an adult woman who had mild COVID-19 (a few samples of this study predate the infection). Cell type and time point are not known. The chain's CDR3 is CASSIPGLGIYEQYF. CDR3 sequence (DNA): TGTGCCAGCAGTATACCGGGACTAGGTATCTACGAGCAGTACTTC.